The 7 T cell receptor beta chains given below trace back to one sample, sequenced in a study of blood T cell repertoires in COVID-19. Using immunoSEQ multiplex PCR, the repertoire was profiled, and TCRdb retains in-frame clones only, with some absent. The table records fewer than 650,000 clones, around 90% of them present only once. The sample comprised peripheral blood. The receptors were sampled from a woman aged 45-59 years with COVID-19, enrolled during active disease.

This chain uses TRBV18 with TRBJ1-5; D may be TRBD1 (6 bases). V dropped 6 bases and J dropped 5 bases, with 26 bases sitting between them. Germline V gene data show CDR1 as KGHSH and CDR2 as LQKENI. The CDR3 runs 18 residues. The CDR3 sequence is CASSRRQEPTEGHQPQHF. The CDR3 DNA reads as TGTGCCAGCTCCCGACGACAGGAGCCGACCGAGGGACATCAGCCCCAGCATTTT.

For this clone: The same CDR3 also results from other DNA sequences found in this sample. The chain is built from TRBV7-8 and TRBJ1-1; a possible D gene is TRBD1 (6 bases). This CDR3 is built from 13 residues. Trimming cost V 5 bases and J 1 base, with 8 bases left between them. In germline, CDR1 is SGHVS, CDR2 FQNEAQ. CDR3 loop: CASSADRNTEAFF. CDR3 in DNA: TGTGCCAGCAGCGCGGACAGGAACACTGAAGCTTTCTTT.

The V and J genes are TRBV27 and TRBJ2-3; perhaps TRBD2 as D (6 bases). There are 15 residues in the CDR3. Trimming removed 3 bases at V and 4 bases at J, with 14 bases between. Germline lookup yields CDR1 MNHEY and CDR2 SMNVEV (reference sequence). CDR3 in amino acids: CASSLGNLAPDTQYF. The CDR3 DNA is TGTGCCAGCAGTTTGGGGAACCTAGCGCCAGATACGCAGTATTTT.

This CDR3 is CASSISTGDTQYF. CDR3 sequence (DNA): TGTGCCAGTAGTATCTCGACCGGGGATACGCAGTATTTT. This chain joins TRBV19 and TRBJ2-3; D not certain. V lost 3 bases to trimming and J lost 6 bases, with 10 bases between them. CDR1 is LNHDA and CDR2 is SQIVND in the germline V gene (reference sequence). This CDR3 has 13 amino acids.

The chain uses TRBV11-2 and TRBJ2-2; no firm D call. The length of the CDR3 is 13 residues. The germline V gene has CDR1 SGHAT and CDR2 FQNNGV. V gave up 5 bases and J gave up 6 bases, with 10 bases separating them. CDR3 loop: CASSPYAAGELFF. The CDR3 nucleotides are TGTGCCAGCAGCCCCTACGCGGCCGGGGAGCTGTTTTTT.

This rearrangement joins TRBV28 to TRBJ1-4; a weak D match, TRBD1 (5 bases). Per the germline V gene, CDR1 is MDHEN and CDR2 is SYDVKM. V lost 7 bases and J 6 bases, leaving 12 bases between the germline ends. CDR3 length: 13 amino acids. CDR3 residues: CASKGGGYEKLFF. CDR3 nucleotide sequence: TGTGCCAGCAAAGGCGGGGGGTATGAAAAACTGTTTTTT.

This chain joins TRBV12-5 and TRBJ1-1; perhaps TRBD1 as D (6 bases). CDR1 and CDR2 (germline): LGHNT, FRNRAP. CDR3 length equals 13 residues. V lost 8 bases, J lost 0 bases, and 10 bases lay in between. CDR3 region: CASLDSLNTEAFF. The CDR3 coding sequence is TGTGCTAGTCTGGACAGCTTGAACACTGAAGCTTTCTTT. Full variable domain (rest looked up from reference TRBV12-5 and TRBJ1-1): DARVTQTPRHKVTEMGQEVTMRCQPILGHNTVFWYRQTMMQGLELLAYFRNRAPLDDSGMPKDRFSAEMPDATLATLKIQPSEPRDSAVYFCASLDSLNTEAFFGQGTRLTVV.